This T cell receptor beta chain was obtained from a study of blood T cell repertoires in COVID-19. Sequenced by immunoSEQ multiplex PCR; TCRdb stores in-frame clones only, minus some. The data show 200,000 to 250,000 clones, 80% seen once. Unmatched junction bases numbered 8, after V lost 6 bases and J lost 4 bases. Germline V gene data show CDR1 as MGHRA and CDR2 as YSYEKL. The CDR3 is 15 amino acids. Sequencing was done on a sample of peripheral blood. This receptor was identified in a human donor in a cohort sampled during active COVID-19. V is TRBV4-1 and J is TRBJ2-1; 8 nucleotides line up with TRBD2. Written as DNA, the CDR3 is TGCGCCAGCAGTCAGACTAGCGTTTCTTACAATGAGCAGTTCTTC. It encodes CASSQTSVSYNEQFF.